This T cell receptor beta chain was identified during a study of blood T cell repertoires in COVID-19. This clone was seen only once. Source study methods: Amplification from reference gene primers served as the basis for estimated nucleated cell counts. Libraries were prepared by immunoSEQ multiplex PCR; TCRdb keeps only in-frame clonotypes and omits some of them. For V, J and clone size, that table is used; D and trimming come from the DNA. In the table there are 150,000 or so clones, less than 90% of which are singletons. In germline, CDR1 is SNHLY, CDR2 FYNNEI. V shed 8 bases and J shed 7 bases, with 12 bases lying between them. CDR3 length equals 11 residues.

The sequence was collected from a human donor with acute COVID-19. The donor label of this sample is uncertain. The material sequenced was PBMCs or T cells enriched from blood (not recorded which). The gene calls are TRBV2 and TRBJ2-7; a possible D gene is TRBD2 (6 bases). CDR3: CASHDSGEQYF. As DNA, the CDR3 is TGTGCCAGCCATGACAGCGGGGAGCAGTACTTC.